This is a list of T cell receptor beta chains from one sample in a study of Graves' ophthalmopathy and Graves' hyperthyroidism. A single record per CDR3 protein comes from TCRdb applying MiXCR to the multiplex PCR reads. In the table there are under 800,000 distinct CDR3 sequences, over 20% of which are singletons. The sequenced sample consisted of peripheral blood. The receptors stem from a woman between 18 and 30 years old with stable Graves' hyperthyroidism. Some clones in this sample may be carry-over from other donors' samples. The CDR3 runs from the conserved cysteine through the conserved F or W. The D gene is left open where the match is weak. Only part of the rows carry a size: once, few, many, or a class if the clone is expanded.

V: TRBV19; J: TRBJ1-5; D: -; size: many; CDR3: CASSPVDQPQHF; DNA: TGTGCCAGTAGCCCCGTGGATCAGCCCCAGCATTTT
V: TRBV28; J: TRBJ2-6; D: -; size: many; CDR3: CASSQQSSGANVLTF; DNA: TGTGCCAGCAGTCAACAGAGCTCTGGGGCCAACGTCCTGACTTTC
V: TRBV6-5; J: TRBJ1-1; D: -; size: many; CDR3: CASSLQVLNTEAFF; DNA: TGTGCCAGCAGTCTACAGGTGCTAAACACTGAAGCTTTCTTT
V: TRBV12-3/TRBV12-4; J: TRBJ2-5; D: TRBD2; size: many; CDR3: CASSMGLAAQETQYF; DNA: TGTGCCAGCAGTATGGGACTAGCGGCCCAAGAGACCCAGTACTTC
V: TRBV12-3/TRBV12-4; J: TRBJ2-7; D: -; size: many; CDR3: CASSKTYEQYF; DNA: TGTGCCAGCAGCAAGACCTACGAGCAGTACTTC
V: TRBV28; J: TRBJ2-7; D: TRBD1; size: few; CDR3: CASSIVGTGSSEQYF; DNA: TGTGCCAGCAGTATAGTAGGGACAGGGTCTTCCGAGCAGTACTTC
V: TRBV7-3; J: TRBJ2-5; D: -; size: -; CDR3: CASSLGGLPTETQYF; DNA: TGTGCCAGCAGCTTAGGGGGGCTGCCGACGGAGACCCAGTACTTC
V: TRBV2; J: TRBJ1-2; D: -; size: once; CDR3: CASSFQLTGYYYGYTF; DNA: TGTGCCAGCAGTTTTCAACTTACAGGGTACTACTATGGCTACACCTTC
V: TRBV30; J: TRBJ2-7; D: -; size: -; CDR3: CAWSPGADEQYF; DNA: TGTGCCTGGAGTCCGGGAGCCGACGAGCAGTACTTC
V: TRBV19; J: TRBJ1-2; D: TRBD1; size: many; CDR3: CASSRSGTANYGYTF; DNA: TGTGCCAGTAGTCGCTCCGGGACAGCTAACTATGGCTACACCTTC
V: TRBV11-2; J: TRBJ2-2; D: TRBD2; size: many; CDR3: CASSLVGLAGAANTGELFF; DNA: TGTGCCAGCAGCTTAGTGGGACTAGCGGGAGCCGCGAACACCGGGGAGCTGTTTTTT
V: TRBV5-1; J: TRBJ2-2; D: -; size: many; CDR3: CASSLLMAGATYSNTGELFF; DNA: TGCGCCAGCAGCTTGTTGATGGCAGGGGCAACCTATTCGAACACCGGGGAGCTGTTTTTT
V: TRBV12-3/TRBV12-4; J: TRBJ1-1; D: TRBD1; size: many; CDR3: CASSEGAPNTEAFF; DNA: TGTGCCAGCAGCGAGGGGGCGCCGAACACTGAAGCTTTCTTT
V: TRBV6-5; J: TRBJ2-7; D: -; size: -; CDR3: CASSYHGDSYEQYF; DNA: TGTGCCAGCAGTTACCATGGGGACTCCTACGAGCAGTACTTC
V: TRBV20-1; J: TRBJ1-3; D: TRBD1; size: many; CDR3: CSAIRTGSGNTIYF; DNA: TGCAGTGCTATAAGGACAGGGTCCGGAAACACCATATATTTT
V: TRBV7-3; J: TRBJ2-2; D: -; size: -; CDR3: CASSQQPNTGELFF; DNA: TGTGCCAGCAGTCAGCAACCCAACACCGGGGAGCTGTTTTTT
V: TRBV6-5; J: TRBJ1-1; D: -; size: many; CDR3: CASSYSDITDTEAFF; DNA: TGTGCCAGCAGTTACTCAGACATTACTGACACTGAAGCTTTCTTT
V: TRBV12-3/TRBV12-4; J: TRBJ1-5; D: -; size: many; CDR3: CASSPEQGFQPQHF; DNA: TGTGCCAGCAGTCCTGAACAGGGCTTTCAGCCCCAGCATTTT
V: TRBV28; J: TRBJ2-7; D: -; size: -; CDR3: CASNVQGKYEQYF; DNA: TGTGCCAGCAATGTACAGGGTAAATACGAGCAGTACTTC
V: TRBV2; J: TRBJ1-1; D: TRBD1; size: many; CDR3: CASRLDAGGTEAFF; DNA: TGTGCCAGCAGGCTAGACGCAGGGGGGACTGAAGCTTTCTTT
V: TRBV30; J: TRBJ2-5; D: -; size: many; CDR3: CAWSGQAFQETQYF; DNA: TGTGCCTGGAGTGGGCAGGCCTTCCAAGAGACCCAGTACTTC
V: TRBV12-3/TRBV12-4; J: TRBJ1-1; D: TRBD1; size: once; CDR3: CASSSTGGQAFF; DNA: TGTGCCAGCAGTTCGACAGGGGGCCAAGCTTTCTTT
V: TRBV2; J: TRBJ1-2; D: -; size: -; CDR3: CASSEAGLYGYTF; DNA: TGTGCCAGCAGTGAGGCAGGACTCTATGGCTACACCTTC
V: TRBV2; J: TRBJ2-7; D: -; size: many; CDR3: CASSWQASYEQYF; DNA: TGTGCCAGCAGTTGGCAGGCCTCCTACGAGCAGTACTTC
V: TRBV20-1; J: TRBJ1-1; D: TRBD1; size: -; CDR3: CSAFRQGMNTEAFF; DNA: TGCAGTGCTTTTCGACAGGGAATGAACACTGAAGCTTTCTTT
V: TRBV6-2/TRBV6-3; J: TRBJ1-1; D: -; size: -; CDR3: CASSLASPMNTEAFF; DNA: TGTGCCAGCAGTTTGGCCAGCCCAATGAACACTGAAGCTTTCTTT
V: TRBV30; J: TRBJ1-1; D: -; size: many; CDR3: CAWSVIPARGEAFF; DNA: TGTGCCTGGAGTGTAATCCCCGCACGGGGTGAGGCTTTCTTT
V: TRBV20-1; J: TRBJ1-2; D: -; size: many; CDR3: CSALHGVGYTF; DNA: TGCAGTGCTCTGCATGGGGTCGGCTACACCTTC
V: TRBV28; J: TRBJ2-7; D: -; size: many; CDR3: CASSLPGSFTDEQYF; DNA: TGTGCCAGCAGTTTGCCGGGATCTTTCACAGACGAGCAGTACTTC
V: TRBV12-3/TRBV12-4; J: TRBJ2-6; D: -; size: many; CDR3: CASSLSAGNSEANVLTF; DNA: TGTGCCAGCAGTTTATCAGCGGGTAACTCTGAGGCCAACGTCCTGACTTTC
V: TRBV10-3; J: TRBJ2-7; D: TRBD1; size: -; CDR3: CAISGWTGSYEQYF; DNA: TGTGCCATCAGTGGATGGACAGGTAGCTACGAGCAGTACTTC
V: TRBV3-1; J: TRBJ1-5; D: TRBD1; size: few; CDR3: CASSLDRFQPQHF; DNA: TGTGCCAGCAGCCTGGACAGGTTTCAGCCCCAGCATTTT
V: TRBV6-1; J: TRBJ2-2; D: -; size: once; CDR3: CASKRVTANTGELFF; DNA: TGTGCCAGCAAGAGGGTGACCGCGAACACCGGGGAGCTGTTTTTT
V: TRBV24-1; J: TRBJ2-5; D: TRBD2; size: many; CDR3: CATSDFGTSETQYF; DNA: TGTGCCACCAGTGATTTTGGGACTAGCGAGACCCAGTACTTC
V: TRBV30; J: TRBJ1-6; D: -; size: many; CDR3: CAWKGRGAPLHF; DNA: TGTGCCTGGAAGGGCAGGGGCGCACCCCTCCACTTT
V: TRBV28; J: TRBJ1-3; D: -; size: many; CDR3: CASNAGGAGGNTIYF; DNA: TGTGCCAGCAACGCGGGGGGCGCAGGTGGAAACACCATATATTTT
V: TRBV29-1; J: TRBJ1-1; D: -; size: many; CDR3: CSVQSLEAFF; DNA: TGCAGCGTTCAGTCCCTTGAAGCTTTCTTT
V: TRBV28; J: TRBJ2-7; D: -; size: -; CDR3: CASSSSSGHREQYF; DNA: TGTGCCAGCAGTTCCTCCTCCGGACACCGCGAGCAGTACTTC
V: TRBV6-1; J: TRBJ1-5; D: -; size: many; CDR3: CASSEPPREPQHF; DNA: TGTGCCAGCAGTGAACCCCCCCGAGAGCCCCAGCATTTT
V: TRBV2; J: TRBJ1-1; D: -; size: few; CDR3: CASSSSGTNTEAFF; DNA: TGTGCCAGCAGTAGTTCCGGGACCAACACTGAAGCTTTCTTT
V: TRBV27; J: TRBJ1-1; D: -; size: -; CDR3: CASSEWGGVGEAFF; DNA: TGTGCCAGCAGTGAATGGGGGGGGGTGGGAGAAGCTTTCTTT
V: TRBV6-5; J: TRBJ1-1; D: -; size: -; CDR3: CASSYGNEAFF; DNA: TGTGCCAGCAGTTACGGGAATGAAGCTTTCTTT
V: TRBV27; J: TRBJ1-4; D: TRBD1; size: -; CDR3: CASSPGTGLEKLFF; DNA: TGTGCCAGCAGTCCCGGGACAGGGCTTGAAAAACTGTTTTTT
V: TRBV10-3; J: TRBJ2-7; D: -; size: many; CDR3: CAISAVDRDINYEQYF; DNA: TGTGCCATCAGTGCCGTGGATAGGGACATCAACTACGAGCAGTACTTC
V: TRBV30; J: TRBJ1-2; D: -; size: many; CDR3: CAWSANYGYTF; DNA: TGTGCCTGGTCAGCTAACTATGGCTACACCTTC
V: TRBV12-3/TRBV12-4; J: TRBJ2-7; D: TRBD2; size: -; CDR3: CASSREREGTYEQYF; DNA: TGTGCCAGCAGCCGGGAGCGGGAGGGAACCTACGAGCAGTACTTC
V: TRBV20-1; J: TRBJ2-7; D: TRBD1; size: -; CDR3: CSAREPGTGVNEQYF; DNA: TGCAGTGCTAGAGAACCCGGGACAGGGGTAAACGAGCAGTACTTC
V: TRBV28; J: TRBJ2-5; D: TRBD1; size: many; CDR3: CASSHSGTGTRGETQYF; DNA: TGTGCCAGCAGCCATTCCGGGACAGGGACTCGGGGGGAGACCCAGTACTTC
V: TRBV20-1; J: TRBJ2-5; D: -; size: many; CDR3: CSASSAQETQYF; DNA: TGCAGTGCTAGTTCAGCCCAAGAGACCCAGTACTTC